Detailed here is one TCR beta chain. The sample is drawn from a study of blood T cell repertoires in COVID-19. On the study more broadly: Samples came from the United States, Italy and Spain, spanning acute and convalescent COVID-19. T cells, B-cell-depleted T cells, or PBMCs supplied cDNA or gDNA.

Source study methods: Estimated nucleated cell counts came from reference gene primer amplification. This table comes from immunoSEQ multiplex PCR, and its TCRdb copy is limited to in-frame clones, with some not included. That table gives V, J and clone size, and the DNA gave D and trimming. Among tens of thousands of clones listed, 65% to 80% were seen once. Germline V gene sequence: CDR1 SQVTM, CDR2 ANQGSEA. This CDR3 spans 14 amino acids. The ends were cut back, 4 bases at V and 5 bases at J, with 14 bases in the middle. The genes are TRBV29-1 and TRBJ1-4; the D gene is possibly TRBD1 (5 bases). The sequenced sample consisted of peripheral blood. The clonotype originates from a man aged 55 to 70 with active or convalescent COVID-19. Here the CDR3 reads CSVASGVGNEKLFF. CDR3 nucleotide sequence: TGCAGCGTTGCCTCGGGGGTGGGGAATGAAAAACTGTTTTTT.